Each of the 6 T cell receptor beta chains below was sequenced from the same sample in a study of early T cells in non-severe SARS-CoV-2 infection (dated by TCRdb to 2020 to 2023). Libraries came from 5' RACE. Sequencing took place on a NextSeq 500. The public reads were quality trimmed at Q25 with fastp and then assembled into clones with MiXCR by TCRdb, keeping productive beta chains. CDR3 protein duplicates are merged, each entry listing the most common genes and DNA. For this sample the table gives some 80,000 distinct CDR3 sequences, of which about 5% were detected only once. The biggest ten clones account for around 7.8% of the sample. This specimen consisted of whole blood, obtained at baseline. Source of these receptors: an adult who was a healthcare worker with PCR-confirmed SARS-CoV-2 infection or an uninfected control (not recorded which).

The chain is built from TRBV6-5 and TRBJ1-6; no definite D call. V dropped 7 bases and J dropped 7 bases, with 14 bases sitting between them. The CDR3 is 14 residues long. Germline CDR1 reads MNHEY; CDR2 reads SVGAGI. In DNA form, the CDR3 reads TGTGCCAGCAAACCGGACCCTAGGAATTCACCCCTCCACTTT. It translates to CASKPDPRNSPLHF.

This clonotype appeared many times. DNA for the CDR3: TGTGCCAGCAGCCTGGACAGGGGGCTGGGGGAGCAGTACTTC. Translating it yields CASSLDRGLGEQYF. This rearrangement joins TRBV12-3 or TRBV12-4 to TRBJ2-7, with 11 bases fitting TRBD1. The CDR3 has 14 amino acids. V shed 6 bases, J shed 7 bases, and the junction held 8 bases outside the gene matches.

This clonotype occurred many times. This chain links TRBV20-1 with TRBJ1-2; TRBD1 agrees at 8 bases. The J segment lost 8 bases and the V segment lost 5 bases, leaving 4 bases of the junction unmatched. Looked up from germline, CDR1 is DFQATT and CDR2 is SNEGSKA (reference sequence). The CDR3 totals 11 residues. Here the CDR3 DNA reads TGCAGTGCTCAGACAGGGGTCGGCTACACCTTC. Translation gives CSAQTGVGYTF.

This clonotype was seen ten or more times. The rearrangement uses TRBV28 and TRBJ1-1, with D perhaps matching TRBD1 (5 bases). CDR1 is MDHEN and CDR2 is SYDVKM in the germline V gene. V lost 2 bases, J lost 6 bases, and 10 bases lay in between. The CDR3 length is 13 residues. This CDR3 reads CASSLGGAAEAFF. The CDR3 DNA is TGTGCCAGCAGTTTAGGTGGGGCGGCTGAAGCTTTCTTT.

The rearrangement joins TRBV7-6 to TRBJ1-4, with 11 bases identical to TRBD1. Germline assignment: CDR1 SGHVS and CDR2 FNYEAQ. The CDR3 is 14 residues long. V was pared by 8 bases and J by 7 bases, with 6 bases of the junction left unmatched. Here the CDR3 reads CASGAGTGGEKLFF. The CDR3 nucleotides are TGTGCCAGCGGAGCCGGGACAGGGGGTGAAAAACTGTTTTTT.

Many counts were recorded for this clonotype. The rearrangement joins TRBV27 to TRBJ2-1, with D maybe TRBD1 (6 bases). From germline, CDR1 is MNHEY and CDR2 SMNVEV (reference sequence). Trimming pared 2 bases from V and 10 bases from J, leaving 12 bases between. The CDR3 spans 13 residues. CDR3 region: CASSLNRAGEQFF. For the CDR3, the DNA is TGTGCCAGCAGTTTAAACAGGGCTGGCGAGCAGTTCTTC.